This T cell receptor beta chain was profiled in a study of response to subunit inactivated influenza vaccine. General study results and limits: Each seasonal influenza vaccination, the authors suggested, recruits few new T cells.

Concerning this clonotype itself: What it recognizes is unknown.

CDR1 and CDR2 from the germline V gene are SGHVS and FQNEAQ. This CDR3 has 15 amino acids. Losses at the gene ends were 4 bases for V and 1 base for J; bases not matched to a gene: 4. TCRdb called the RT-PCR reads again in MiXCR, with one record for every CDR3 protein. The sample has 860,000 or so distinct CDR3 sequences; around 20% are singletons. Here the sequenced sample was PBMCs from blood, taken roughly 5 days after vaccination. This clonotype was sampled from a man between 45 and 60 years old who received an inactivated influenza vaccine. This chain connects TRBV7-8 to TRBJ2-1; 7 bases are a match to TRBD1. The CDR3 sequence is CASSSTGVSYNEQFF. The CDR3 bases are TGTGCCAGCAGCTCAACAGGGGTTTCCTACAATGAGCAGTTCTTC.